This T cell receptor (beta chain) was retrieved from a study of identical twins. Healthy Caucasian donors formed the entire cohort. Findings of the study overall: The same donors were not followed; conclusions instead depended on cross-sectional statistical analysis. When twins shared out-of-frame alpha sequences, those sequences had excess low generation probability.

Germline loops: CDR1 SGHRS, CDR2 YFSETQ. The CDR3 contains 15 residues. V lost 1 base to trimming and J lost 3 bases, with 14 bases between them. As to this clonotype: No antigen is known for it.

A universal primer binding site was introduced by template switching. The final cDNA contained unique molecular identifiers. From the 5' RACE reads, TCRdb called clonotypes with MiXCR, one entry per CDR3 protein. The sample yields some 460,000 distinct CDR3 sequences, approximately 15% seen once. These same data were also listed under a study on yellow fever vaccine responses in identical twins.

Sequenced: CD4+ T cells sorted from blood. The TCR sequence derives from a woman younger than 30 in good health. This chain joins TRBV5-1 and TRBJ2-7; possibly TRBD2 for D (6 bases). For the CDR3, the DNA is TGCGCCAGCAGCTTGAGGAGGGGACCTCTCTACGAGCAGTACTTC. Its translation: CASSLRRGPLYEQYF. The full variable domain, with the rest looked up from reference TRBV5-1 and TRBJ2-7, is KAGVTQTPRYLIKTRGQQVTLSCSPISGHRSVSWYQQTPGQGLQFLFEYFSETQRNKGNFPGRFSGRQFSNSRSEMNVSTLELGDSALYLCASSLRRGPLYEQYFGPGTRLTVT.